These 15 T cell receptor beta chains share one sample of origin, sequenced in a study of control samples from healthy donors and cancer patients. Sequenced by immunoSEQ multiplex PCR; TCRdb stores in-frame clones only, minus some. The sample records approximately 20,000 clones, around four fifths being singletons. Sequencing used PBMCs. The receptor set was obtained from a woman in her seventies with lung cancer.

This rearrangement joins TRBV27 to TRBJ2-3; 9 bases fit TRBD2. Germline CDR1 is MNHEY and CDR2 is SMNVEV (reference sequence). V shed 3 bases, J shed 6 bases, and the junction held 10 bases outside the gene matches. The CDR3 runs 16 residues. As DNA, the CDR3 is TGTGCCAGCAGTTTTCGGCTAGCGGGAAGCGGGGATACGCAGTATTTT. Protein sequence: CASSFRLAGSGDTQYF.

The V call is TRBV6-2 or TRBV6-3, the J call TRBJ2-7; TRBD1 matches 9 bases. CDR3 length: 17 residues. The V gene's germline CDR1 is MNHEY and CDR2 SVGEGT. The trim removed 5 bases at V and 3 bases at J, leaving 14 bases unmatched. The CDR3 nucleotides are TGTGCCAGCAGTCCAGGGACCCGAGGGACAGGGTACTACGAGCAGTACTTC. It translates to CASSPGTRGTGYYEQYF.

In its sample, this clone was seen once. J is TRBJ1-4 and V is TRBV9; 9 positions match TRBD1. CDR1 and CDR2 (germline): SGDLS, YYNGEE. Unmatched junction bases numbered 5, after V lost 4 bases and J lost 4 bases. The CDR3 has 15 amino acids. The CDR3 DNA reads as TGTGCCAGCAGCAGAGCGACAGGGGGTAATGAAAAACTGTTTTTT. The encoded protein is CASSRATGGNEKLFF.

This clone has just a few counts. The chain couples TRBV28 to TRBJ1-5; maybe TRBD1 (6 bases). The CDR3 sequence is 14 residues long. V lost 5 bases to trimming and J lost 6 bases, with 14 bases between them. Germline V gives CDR1 MDHEN, CDR2 SYDVKM. Here the CDR3 DNA reads TGTGCCAGCAGTCCAACAGGGTACGGTCAGCCCCAGCATTTT. Residues: CASSPTGYGQPQHF.

This chain connects TRBV24-1 to TRBJ1-3; perhaps TRBD1 as D (6 bases). The CDR3 consists of 14 residues. The germline gives CDR1 KGHDR, CDR2 SFDVKD. The V end lost 6 bases, the J end lost 0 bases, and 8 bases lay between the germline ends. CDR3 protein: CATSTGNSGNTIYF. DNA of the CDR3: TGTGCCACCAGTACAGGGAACTCTGGAAACACCATATATTTT.

The rearrangement joins TRBV5-1 to TRBJ2-3, with D tentatively TRBD2 (6 bases). The V and J ends lost 4 bases and 2 bases respectively, with 11 bases between them. This CDR3 has 14 amino acids. CDR1 is SGHRS, CDR2 YFSETQ, per germline. The CDR3 is CASSPSSATDTQYF. The CDR3 coding sequence is TGCGCCAGCAGCCCTTCTAGCGCCACAGATACGCAGTATTTT.

The rearrangement links TRBV2 to TRBJ1-2; D ambiguous. Trimming shortened V by 4 bases and J by 2 bases, and 8 bases separated the two germline ends. This CDR3 comprises 13 residues. CDR1 and CDR2 (germline): SNHLY, FYNNEI. For the CDR3, the DNA is TGTGCCAGCAGTGTGACCGCGAACTATGGCTACACCTTC. Translated, it gives CASSVTANYGYTF.

V usage is TRBV5-4 and J usage is TRBJ1-1; D gene unclear. Germline V gene sequence: CDR1 SGHNT, CDR2 YYREEE (reference sequence). The CDR3 extends over 13 amino acids. V lost 4 bases to trimming and J lost 1 base, with 8 bases between them. CDR3 region: CASSIDWNTEAFF. CDR3 in DNA: TGTGCCAGCAGCATAGACTGGAACACTGAAGCTTTCTTT.

The V gene is TRBV7-9, the J gene TRBJ1-1; weak D call: TRBD1 (6 bases). V was cut by 5 bases and J by 7 bases, with 14 bases left in between. The germline V gene has CDR1 SEHNR and CDR2 FQNEAQ (reference sequence). This CDR3 is 13 amino acids long. The DNA for the CDR3 is TGTGCCAGCAGCCAACAGGGAGGGAATGAAGCTTTCTTT. This translates into CASSQQGGNEAFF.

CDR3 DNA sequence: TGTGCCAGCAGCCAAGATATGATAAGGACTCCCCTAGGTCGTGAAAAACTGTTTTTT. It is translated as CASSQDMIRTPLGREKLFF. This chain joins TRBV14 and TRBJ1-4, with D hard to call. Per germline, CDR1 SGHDN and CDR2 FVKESK. V lost 0 bases and J 7 bases, leaving 24 bases between the germline ends. This CDR3 comprises 19 residues.

This sequence joins TRBV18 and TRBJ1-1; D call uncertain. This CDR3 contains 14 residues. Germline V gene data show CDR1 as KGHSH and CDR2 as LQKENI. The V end was cut by 2 bases, the J end by 0 bases, with 7 bases between. The CDR3 loop is CASSPGIMNTEAFF. The CDR3 coding sequence is TGTGCCAGCTCACCAGGGATTATGAACACTGAAGCTTTCTTT.

This rearrangement joins TRBV7-3 to TRBJ2-4; tentative D call: TRBD1 (6 bases). CDR3 size: 15 residues. Deletions cut 5 bases from V and 3 bases from J, with 14 bases between. CDR1 and CDR2 (germline): SGHTA, FQGTGA. For the CDR3, the DNA is TGTGCCAGCAGCCTCGAGGGGGTGAACAAAAACATTCAGTACTTC. Translated, it gives CASSLEGVNKNIQYF. The full variable domain, rest sourced from reference TRBV7-3 and TRBJ2-4, is GAGVSQTPSNKVTEKGKYVELRCDPISGHTALYWYRQSLGQGPEFLIYFQGTGAADDSGLPNDRFFAVRPEGSVSTLKIQRTERGDSAVYLCASSLEGVNKNIQYFGAGTRLSVL.

This clone showed up just a few times. The chain uses TRBV7-9 and TRBJ2-5; D gene unclear. This CDR3 contains 13 residues. The V gene lost 5 bases and the J gene lost 5 bases, with 12 bases spanning the gap. CDR1 and CDR2 (germline): SEHNR, FQNEAQ (reference sequence). In DNA, the CDR3 is TGTGCCAGCAGCCCAGATGGCTGGGAGACCCAGTACTTC. Residues: CASSPDGWETQYF.

This chain links TRBV25-1 with TRBJ1-6, with 8 bases aligning to TRBD1. Germline-derived CDR1 and CDR2 are MGHDK and SYGVNS. The CDR3 has 15 residues. V was clipped by 1 base and J by 9 bases; unmatched bases: 5. The CDR3 nucleotides read TGTGCCAGCAGTGAATTTGTGACAGGGGTTTCACCCCTCCACTTT. Its translation: CASSEFVTGVSPLHF.

The chain uses TRBV5-6 and TRBJ1-1; TRBD1 is a possible D gene (6 bases). The V end was cut by 6 bases, the J end by 4 bases, with 16 bases between. CDR1 is SGHDT, CDR2 YYEEEE, per germline. CDR3 length: 14 residues. The CDR3 bases are TGTGCCAGCACCGTGACAGGAAGGGTCACTGAAGCTTTCTTT. This encodes CASTVTGRVTEAFF.